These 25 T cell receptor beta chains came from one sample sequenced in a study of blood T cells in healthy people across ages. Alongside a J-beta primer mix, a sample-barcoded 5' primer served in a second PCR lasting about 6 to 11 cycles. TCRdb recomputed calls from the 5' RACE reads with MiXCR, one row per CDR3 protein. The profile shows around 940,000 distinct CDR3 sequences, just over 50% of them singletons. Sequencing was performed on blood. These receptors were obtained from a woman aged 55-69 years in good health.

CDR3 sequence: CSARGVNAGGPYEQYF. CDR3 in DNA: TGCAGCGCTCGGGGGGTGAACGCGGGAGGGCCCTACGAGCAGTACTTC. The rearrangement links TRBV20-1 to TRBJ2-7; 9 positions agree with TRBD2. This CDR3 is 16 amino acids long. Germline CDR1 and CDR2: DFQATT and SNEGSKA (reference sequence).

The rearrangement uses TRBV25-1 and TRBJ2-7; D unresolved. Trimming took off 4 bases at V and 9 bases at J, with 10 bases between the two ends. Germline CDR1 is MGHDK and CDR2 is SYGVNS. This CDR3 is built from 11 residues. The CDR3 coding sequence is TGTGCCAGCAGTGTGGGTCAACGGCAGTACTTC. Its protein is CASSVGQRQYF.

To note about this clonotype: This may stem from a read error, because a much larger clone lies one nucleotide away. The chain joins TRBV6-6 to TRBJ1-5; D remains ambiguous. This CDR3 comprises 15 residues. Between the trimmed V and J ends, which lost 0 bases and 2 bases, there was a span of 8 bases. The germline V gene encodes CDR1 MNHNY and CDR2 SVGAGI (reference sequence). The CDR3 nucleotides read TGTGCCAGCAGTTACTCGAAGGCTGGCAATCAGCCCCAGCATTTT. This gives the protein CASSYSKAGNQPQHF.

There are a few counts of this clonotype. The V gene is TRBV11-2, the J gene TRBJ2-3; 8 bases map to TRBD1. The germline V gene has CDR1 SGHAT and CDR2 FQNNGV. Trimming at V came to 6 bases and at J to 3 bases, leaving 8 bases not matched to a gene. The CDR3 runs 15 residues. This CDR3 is CASRPTGGRTDTQYF. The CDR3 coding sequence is TGTGCCAGCAGACCCACAGGGGGGAGGACAGATACGCAGTATTTT.

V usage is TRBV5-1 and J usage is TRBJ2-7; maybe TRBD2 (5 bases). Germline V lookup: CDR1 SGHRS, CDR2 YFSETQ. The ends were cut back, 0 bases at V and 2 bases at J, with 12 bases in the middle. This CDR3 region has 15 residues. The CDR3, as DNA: TGCGCCAGCAGCTTGGCCTCAGGAGCGGCCTACGAGCAGTACTTC. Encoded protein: CASSLASGAAYEQYF.

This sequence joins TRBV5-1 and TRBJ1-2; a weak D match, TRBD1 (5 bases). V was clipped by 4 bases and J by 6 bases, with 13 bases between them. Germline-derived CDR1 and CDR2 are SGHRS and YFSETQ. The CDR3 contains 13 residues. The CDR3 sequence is CASSIQGGDGYTF. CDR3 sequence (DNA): TGCGCCAGCAGCATCCAGGGCGGGGATGGCTACACCTTC.

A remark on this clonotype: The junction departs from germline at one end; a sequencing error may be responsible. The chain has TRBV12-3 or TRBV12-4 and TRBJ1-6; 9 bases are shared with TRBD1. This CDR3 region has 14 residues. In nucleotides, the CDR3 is TGTGCCAGCAGGTTGGACAGGGGTAATTCACCCTTCCACTTT. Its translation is CASRLDRGNSPFHF.

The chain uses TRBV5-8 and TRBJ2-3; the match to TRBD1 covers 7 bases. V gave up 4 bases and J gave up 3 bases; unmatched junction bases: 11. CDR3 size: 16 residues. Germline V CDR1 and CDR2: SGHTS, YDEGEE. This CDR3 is CASSVGTDARTDTQYF. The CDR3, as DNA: TGTGCCAGCAGCGTAGGGACAGACGCACGGACAGATACGCAGTATTTT. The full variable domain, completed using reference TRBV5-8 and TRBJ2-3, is EAGVTQSPTHLIKTRGQQATLRCSPISGHTSVYWYQQALGLGLQFLLWYDEGEERNRGNFPPRFSGRQFPNYSSELNVNALELEDSALYLCASSVGTDARTDTQYFGPGTRLTVL.

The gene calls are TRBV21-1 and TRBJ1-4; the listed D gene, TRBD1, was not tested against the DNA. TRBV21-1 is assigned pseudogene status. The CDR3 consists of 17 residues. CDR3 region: CASRKRHPGCYREKLFF. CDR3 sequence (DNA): TGTGCCAGCAGAAAAAGGCACCCAGGGTGTTATCGTGAAAAACTGTTTTTT.

Here the CDR3 DNA reads TGCGCCAGCAGTGGGATCGGACTAGCGGGAGGGTCAGATACGCAGTATTTT. It codes for CASSGIGLAGGSDTQYF. The chain recombines TRBV10-1 with TRBJ2-3, with 15 positions matching TRBD2. The CDR3 covers 17 residues. V was pared by 4 bases and J by 4 bases, with 6 bases of the junction left unmatched. CDR1 is WNHNN, CDR2 SYGVQD, per germline (reference sequence).

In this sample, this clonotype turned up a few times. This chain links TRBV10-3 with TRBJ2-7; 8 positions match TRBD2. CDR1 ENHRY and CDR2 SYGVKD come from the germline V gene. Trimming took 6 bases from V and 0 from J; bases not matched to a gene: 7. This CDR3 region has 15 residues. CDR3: CAISRGGQTSYEQYF. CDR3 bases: TGTGCCATCAGCCGCGGGGGGCAGACCTCCTACGAGCAGTACTTC.

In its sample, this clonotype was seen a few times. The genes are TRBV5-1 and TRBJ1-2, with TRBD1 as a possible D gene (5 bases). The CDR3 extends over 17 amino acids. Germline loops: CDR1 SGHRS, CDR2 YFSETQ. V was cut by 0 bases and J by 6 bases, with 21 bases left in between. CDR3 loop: CASSLAGTGPSLNGYTF. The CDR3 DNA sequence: TGCGCCAGCAGCTTGGCCGGAACAGGTCCTAGTTTAAATGGCTACACCTTC. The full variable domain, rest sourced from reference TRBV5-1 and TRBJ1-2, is KAGVTQTPRYLIKTRGQQVTLSCSPISGHRSVSWYQQTPGQGLQFLFEYFSETQRNKGNFPGRFSGRQFSNSRSEMNVSTLELGDSALYLCASSLAGTGPSLNGYTFGSGTRLTVV.

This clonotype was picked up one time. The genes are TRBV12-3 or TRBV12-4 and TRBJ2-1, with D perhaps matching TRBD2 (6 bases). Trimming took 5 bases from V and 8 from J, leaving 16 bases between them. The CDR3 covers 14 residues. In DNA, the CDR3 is TGTGCCAGCAGTCAACGTAAGGGAGGCGATGAGCAGTTCTTC. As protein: CASSQRKGGDEQFF.

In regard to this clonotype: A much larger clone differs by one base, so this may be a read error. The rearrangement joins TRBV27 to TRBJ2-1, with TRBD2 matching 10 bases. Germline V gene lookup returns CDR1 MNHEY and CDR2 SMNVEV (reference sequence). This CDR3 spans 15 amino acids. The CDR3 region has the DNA TGTGCCAGCAGCACTAGCGGGGTCTCCTACAATGAGCGGTTCTTC. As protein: CASSTSGVSYNERFF.

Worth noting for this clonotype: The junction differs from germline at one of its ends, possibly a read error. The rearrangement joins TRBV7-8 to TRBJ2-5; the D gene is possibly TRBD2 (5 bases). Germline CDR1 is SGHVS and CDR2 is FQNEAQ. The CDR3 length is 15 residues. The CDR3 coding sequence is TGTCCCAGCAGCGGAAATAAGGGTTACCAAGAGACCCAGTACTTC. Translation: CPSSGNKGYQETQYF.

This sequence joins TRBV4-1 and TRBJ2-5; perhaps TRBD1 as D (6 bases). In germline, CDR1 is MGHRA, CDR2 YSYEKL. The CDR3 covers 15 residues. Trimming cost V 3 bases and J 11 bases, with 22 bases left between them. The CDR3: CASSHLDSRINEQYF. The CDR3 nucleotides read TGCGCCAGCAGCCACCTGGACAGCCGAATTAATGAGCAGTACTTC.

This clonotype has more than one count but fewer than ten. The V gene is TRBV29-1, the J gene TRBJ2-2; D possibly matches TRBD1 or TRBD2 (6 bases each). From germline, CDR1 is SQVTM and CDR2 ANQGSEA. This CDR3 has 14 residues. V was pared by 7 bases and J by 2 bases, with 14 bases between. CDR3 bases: TGCAGCGGCCAGACCGGGGGCAACACCGGGGAGCTGTTTTTT. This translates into CSGQTGGNTGELFF.

As DNA, the CDR3 is TGTGCCAGCAGACCTGCAGGGACTAGTCACACCGGGGAGCTGTTTTTT. It is translated as CASRPAGTSHTGELFF. The chain carries TRBV6-2 or TRBV6-3 and TRBJ2-2, with 8 bases identical to TRBD2. Germline trimming cut 6 bases from V and 3 bases from J; bases unmatched to any gene: 9. The CDR3 loop spans 16 amino acids. Germline values: CDR1 MNHEY, CDR2 SVGEGT.

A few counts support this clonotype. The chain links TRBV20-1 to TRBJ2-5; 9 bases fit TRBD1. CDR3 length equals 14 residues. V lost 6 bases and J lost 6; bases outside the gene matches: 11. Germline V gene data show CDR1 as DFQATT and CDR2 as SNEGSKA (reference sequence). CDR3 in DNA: TGCAGTGCCGGGGGAGGGACAGGGATGCAGACCCAGTACTTC. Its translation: CSAGGGTGMQTQYF.

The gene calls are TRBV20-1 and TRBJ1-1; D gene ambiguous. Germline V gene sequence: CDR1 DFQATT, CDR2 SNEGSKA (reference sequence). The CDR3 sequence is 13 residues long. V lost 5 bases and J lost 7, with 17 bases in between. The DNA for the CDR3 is TGCAGTGCTGGCATCAACCCCGGGCGTGAAGCTTTCTTT. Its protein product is CSAGINPGREAFF.

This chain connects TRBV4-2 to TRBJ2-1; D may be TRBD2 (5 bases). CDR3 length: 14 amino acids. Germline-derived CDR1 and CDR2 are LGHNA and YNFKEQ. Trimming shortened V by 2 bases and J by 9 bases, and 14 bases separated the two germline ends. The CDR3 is CASSQPPSGLEQFF. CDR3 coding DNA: TGTGCCAGCAGCCAACCCCCTTCAGGACTTGAGCAGTTCTTC.

In nucleotides, the CDR3 is TGTGCCAGCAGTGAAGCGGGAGCACTAGCCAAAAACATTCAGTACTTC. The encoded protein is CASSEAGALAKNIQYF. V is TRBV2 and J is TRBJ2-4, with D maybe TRBD2 (5 bases). Between the trimmed V and J ends, which lost 0 bases and 0 bases, there was a span of 9 bases. CDR3 length: 16 amino acids. Germline V gene sequence: CDR1 SNHLY, CDR2 FYNNEI.

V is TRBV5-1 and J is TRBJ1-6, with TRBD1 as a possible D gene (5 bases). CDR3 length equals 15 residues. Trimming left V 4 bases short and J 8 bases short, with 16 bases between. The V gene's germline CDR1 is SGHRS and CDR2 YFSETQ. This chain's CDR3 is CASSPRDPRDSPLHF. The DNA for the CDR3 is TGCGCCAGCAGCCCCCGGGACCCGAGGGATTCACCCCTCCACTTT.

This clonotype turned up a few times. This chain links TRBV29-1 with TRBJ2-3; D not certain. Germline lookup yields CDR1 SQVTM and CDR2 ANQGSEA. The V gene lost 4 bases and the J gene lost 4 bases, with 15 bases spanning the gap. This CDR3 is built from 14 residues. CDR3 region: CSVVAPVGPDTQYF. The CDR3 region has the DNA TGCAGCGTTGTGGCGCCAGTAGGGCCAGATACGCAGTATTTT.

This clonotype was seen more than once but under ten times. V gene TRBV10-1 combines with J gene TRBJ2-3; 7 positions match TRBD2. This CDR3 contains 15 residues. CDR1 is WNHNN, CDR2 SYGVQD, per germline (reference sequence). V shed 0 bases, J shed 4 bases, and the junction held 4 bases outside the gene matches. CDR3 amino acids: CASSESASGADTQYF. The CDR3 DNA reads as TGCGCCAGCAGTGAGTCAGCTAGCGGAGCAGATACGCAGTATTTT.